This T cell receptor beta chain was profiled in a study of blood T cell repertoires in COVID-19. Original methodology: The authors estimated nucleated cell counts from reference gene primer amplification. Here immunoSEQ multiplex PCR was the method, and the copy in TCRdb shows in-frame clones only, minus some. The V and J calls and clone size come from that table; D and trimming were worked out from the DNA. The repertoire holds about 210,000 clones, with around four fifths as singletons. CDR1 and CDR2 from the germline V gene are SGHTA and FQGNSA. The V and J ends lost 1 base and 5 bases respectively, with 11 bases between them. This CDR3 spans 15 amino acids.

This receptor was identified in a man aged 50 to 60 with active or convalescent COVID-19. The genes are TRBV7-2 and TRBJ1-4; D is undetermined. The material sequenced was peripheral blood. DNA for the CDR3: TGTGCCAGCAGCTTAGGAGGAGAGTGGAATGAAAAACTGTTTTTT. Its translation: CASSLGGEWNEKLFF.